The 14 T cell receptor beta chains below all came from one sample that was sequenced in a study of blood T cells in healthy people across ages. Primed by a sample-barcoded 5' primer and a J-beta primer mix, a second PCR proceeded for roughly 7 to 11 cycles. TCRdb processed the 5' RACE reads anew with MiXCR; each CDR3 protein has one entry. The sample records more than 800,000 distinct CDR3 sequences, more than 40% being singletons. The sequencing sample was made of blood. Receptors were obtained from a woman aged 55-69 years in good health.

This clonotype was observed a single time. The chain employs TRBV18 and TRBJ2-7; perhaps TRBD1 as D (6 bases). Germline CDR1 is KGHSH and CDR2 is LQKENI. Trimming removed 7 bases from V and 6 bases from J, with 19 bases in between. This CDR3 has 14 residues. In DNA, the CDR3 is TGTGCCAGCTTACGGGACATCGGTGACTGCGAGCAGTACTTC. Its protein product is CASLRDIGDCEQYF.

This chain links TRBV3-1 with TRBJ2-1; 9 bases align to TRBD2. The assigned J gene may be wrong: the sequence end matches TRBJ2-7 better. This CDR3 spans 18 amino acids. Germline lookup yields CDR1 LGHDT and CDR2 YNNKEL (reference sequence). CDR3 sequence (DNA): TGTGCCAGCAGCCAAGAGGGAACTAGCGGGCGCTCCTACAATGAGCAGTACTTC. Translating it yields CASSQEGTSGRSYNEQYF.

To note about this clonotype: One junction end disagrees with the germline gene, perhaps due to a read error. V usage is TRBV3-1 and J usage is TRBJ2-4; 9 bases align to TRBD2. The last part of the DNA fits TRBJ2-7 better; the J call may be wrong. The germline V gene has CDR1 LGHDT and CDR2 YNNKEL (reference sequence). There are 15 residues in the CDR3. The CDR3 nucleotides read TGTACCAGCAGCCGGCGTAGCGGGAGTAGCTACGAGCAGTACTTC. Encoded protein: CTSSRRSGSSYEQYF.

V gene TRBV20-1 combines with J gene TRBJ2-3, with 7 bases fitting TRBD1. The junction had 6 bases not matched to a gene; V was cut back by 5 bases and J by 4 bases. This CDR3 is built from 13 residues. The germline V gene encodes CDR1 DFQATT and CDR2 SNEGSKA (reference sequence). The CDR3 coding sequence is TGCAGTGCTGGTGGGGACAGTTCAGATACGCAGTATTTT. Translation: CSAGGDSSDTQYF.

The chain is built from TRBV11-3 and TRBJ2-3, with 14 positions matching TRBD2. The V segment lost 3 bases and the J segment 6 bases; nucleotides outside the gene matches: 8. CDR3 size: 17 residues. Germline V CDR1 and CDR2: SGHNT, YENEEA. CDR3 sequence reads: CASSFPGTSGSDDTQYF. In DNA, the CDR3 is TGTGCCAGCAGCTTTCCCGGGACTAGCGGGAGTGACGATACGCAGTATTTT.

This clonotype was seen a few times. Because the CDR3's place on the DNA is in doubt, the DNA is left out and the CDR3 is given as listed by TCRdb. V gene TRBV21-1 combines with J gene TRBJ1-1; the D call in the table, TRBD1, was not verified against the DNA. TRBV21-1 is a recognized pseudogene. The CDR3 adds up to 17 amino acids, both ends counted. CDR3: CASSKVGQGAKNTEAFF.

This chain joins TRBV13 and TRBJ2-1, with a tentative D call TRBD1 (5 bases). The germline CDR1 and CDR2 sequences are PRHDT and FYEKMQ (reference sequence). CDR3 length equals 16 residues. V was pared by 1 base and J by 5 bases, with 15 bases between. CDR3 nucleotide sequence: TGTGCCAGCAGCTTAGATCGCCAGGGATTCGACAATGAGCAGTTCTTC. Encoded protein: CASSLDRQGFDNEQFF.

The DNA of the CDR3 is TGTGCCAGCAGTTTTGTACTAGCGGGAGAGGCCGGGAACAATGAGCAGTTCTTC. It specifies CASSFVLAGEAGNNEQFF. The chain employs TRBV28 and TRBJ2-1, with 11 bases identical to TRBD2. Germline V gene sequence: CDR1 MDHEN, CDR2 SYDVKM. Unmatched junction bases numbered 12, after V lost 3 bases and J lost 5 bases. The CDR3 is 18 residues long. The full variable domain, rest sourced from reference TRBV28 and TRBJ2-1, is DVKVTQSSRYLVKRTGEKVFLECVQDMDHENMFWYRQDPGLGLRLIYFSYDVKMKEKGDIPEGYSVSREKKERFSLILESASTNQTSMYLCASSFVLAGEAGNNEQFFGPGTRLTVL.

V gene TRBV12-3 or TRBV12-4 combines with J gene TRBJ1-2; 7 bases align to TRBD1. V lost 7 bases to trimming and J lost 8 bases; unmatched junction nucleotides: 10. The CDR3 is 13 amino acids. The DNA for the CDR3 is TGTGCCAGCACCCGCGGGACAGTTCGCGGCTACACCTTC. Residues: CASTRGTVRGYTF.

The chain links TRBV5-1 to TRBJ2-5; D may match TRBD1 or TRBD2 (5 bases each). V was clipped by 0 bases and J by 5 bases, with 14 bases between them. This CDR3 contains 15 residues. Germline V gene data show CDR1 as SGHRS and CDR2 as YFSETQ. In nucleotides, the CDR3 is TGCGCCAGCAGCTTGGGGTGGGGGTCGGTGGAGACCCAGTACTTC. It encodes CASSLGWGSVETQYF.

The V call is TRBV5-1, the J call TRBJ2-1, with 15 bases that match TRBD2. Germline V lookup: CDR1 SGHRS, CDR2 YFSETQ. V dropped 3 bases and J dropped 7; count of bases not matched to a gene: 5. The CDR3 is made up of 16 amino acids. The CDR3 protein is CASSSLGLAGGNEQFF. As DNA, the CDR3 is TGCGCCAGCAGCTCCCTTGGACTAGCGGGAGGGAATGAGCAGTTCTTC.

This clonotype appeared a few times. In nucleotides, the CDR3 is TGTGCCAGCAGCTTACCTGGGACTAGCAATGAGCAGTTCTTC. Translating gives CASSLPGTSNEQFF. J is TRBJ2-1 and V is TRBV7-2; TRBD2 matches at 8 bases. With 2 bases clipped from V and 6 bases from J, the junction kept 3 bases outside the gene matches. The CDR3 totals 14 residues. Looked up from germline, CDR1 is SGHTA and CDR2 is FQGNSA.

Comments on this clonotype: This CDR3 fails to terminate in the conserved phenylalanine or tryptophan, so it likely reflects a read error. The chain links TRBV7-6 to TRBJ2-4; the D gene could be TRBD1 or TRBD2 (6 bases each). In germline, CDR1 is SGHVS, CDR2 FNYEAQ. Trimming took off 0 bases at V and 13 bases at J, with 25 bases between the two ends. CDR3 length: 17 amino acids. The CDR3 region has the DNA TGTGCCAGCAGCTTAGCGACGGGGGAAGGGGGGCCCTACGTGCAGTACTTG. It specifies CASSLATGEGGPYVQYL.

This chain links TRBV20-1 with TRBJ1-2; D unclear. V lost 3 bases to trimming and J lost 0 bases, with 14 bases between them. The CDR3 contains 15 residues. The germline CDR1 and CDR2 sequences are DFQATT and SNEGSKA (reference sequence). CDR3 in DNA: TGCAGTGCTAGGACCCCTCGTCCTGCTAACTATGGCTACACCTTC. This codes for CSARTPRPANYGYTF.